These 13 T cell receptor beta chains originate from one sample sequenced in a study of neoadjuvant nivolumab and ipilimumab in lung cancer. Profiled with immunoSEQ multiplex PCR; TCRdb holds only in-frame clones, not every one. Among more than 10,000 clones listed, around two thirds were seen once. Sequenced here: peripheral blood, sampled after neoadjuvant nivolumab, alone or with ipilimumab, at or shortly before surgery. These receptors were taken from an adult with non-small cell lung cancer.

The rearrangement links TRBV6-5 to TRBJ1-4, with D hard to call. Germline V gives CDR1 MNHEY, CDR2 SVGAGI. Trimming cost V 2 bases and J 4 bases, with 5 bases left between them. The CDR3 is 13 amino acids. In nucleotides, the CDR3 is TGTGCCAGCAGTTACAACGGTAATGAAAAACTGTTTTTT. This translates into CASSYNGNEKLFF.

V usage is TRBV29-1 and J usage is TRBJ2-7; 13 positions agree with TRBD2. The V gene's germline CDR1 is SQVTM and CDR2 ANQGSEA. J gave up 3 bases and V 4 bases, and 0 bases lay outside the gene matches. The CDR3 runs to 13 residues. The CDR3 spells CSVGTSGGYEQYF. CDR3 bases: TGCAGCGTTGGGACTAGCGGGGGCTACGAGCAGTACTTC.

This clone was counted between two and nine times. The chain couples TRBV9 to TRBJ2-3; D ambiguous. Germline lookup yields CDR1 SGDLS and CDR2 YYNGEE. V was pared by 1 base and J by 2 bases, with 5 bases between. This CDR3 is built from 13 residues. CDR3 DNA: TGTGCCAGCAGCGTAAATCCCACAGATACGCAGTATTTT. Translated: CASSVNPTDTQYF.

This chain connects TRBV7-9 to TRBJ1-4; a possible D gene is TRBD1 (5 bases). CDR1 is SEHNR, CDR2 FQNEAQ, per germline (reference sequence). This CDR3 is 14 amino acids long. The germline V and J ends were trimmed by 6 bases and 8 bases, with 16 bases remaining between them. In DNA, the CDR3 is TGTGCCAGCAGACGGGACCCTTCGAGCGAAAAACTGTTTTTT. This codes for CASRRDPSSEKLFF.

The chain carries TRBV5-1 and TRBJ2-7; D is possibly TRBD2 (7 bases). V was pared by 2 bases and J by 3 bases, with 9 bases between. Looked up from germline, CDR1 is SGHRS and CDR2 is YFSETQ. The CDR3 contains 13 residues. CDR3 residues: CASSLRGGYEQYF. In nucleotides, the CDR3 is TGCGCCAGCAGCTTAAGGGGGGGCTACGAGCAGTACTTC.

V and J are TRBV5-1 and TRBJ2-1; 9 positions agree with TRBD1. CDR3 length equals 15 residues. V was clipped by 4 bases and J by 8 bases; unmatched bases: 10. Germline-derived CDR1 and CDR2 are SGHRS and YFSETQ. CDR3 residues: CASSPEGDRDHEQFF. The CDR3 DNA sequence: TGCGCCAGCAGCCCGGAGGGGGACAGGGACCATGAGCAGTTCTTC. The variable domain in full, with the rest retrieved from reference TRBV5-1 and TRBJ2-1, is KAGVTQTPRYLIKTRGQQVTLSCSPISGHRSVSWYQQTPGQGLQFLFEYFSETQRNKGNFPGRFSGRQFSNSRSEMNVSTLELGDSALYLCASSPEGDRDHEQFFGPGTRLTVL.

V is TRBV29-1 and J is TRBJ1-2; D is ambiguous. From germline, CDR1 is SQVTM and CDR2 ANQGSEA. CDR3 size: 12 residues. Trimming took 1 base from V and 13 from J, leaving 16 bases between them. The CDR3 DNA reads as TGCAGCGTTGAAGGCGGGGAACCTCGTTTCACCTTC. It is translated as CSVEGGEPRFTF.

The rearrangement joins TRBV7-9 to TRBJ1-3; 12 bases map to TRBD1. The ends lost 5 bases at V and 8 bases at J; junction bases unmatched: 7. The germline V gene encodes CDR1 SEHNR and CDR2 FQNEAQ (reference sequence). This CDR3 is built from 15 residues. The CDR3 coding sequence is TGTGCCAGCAGCCACGGGACAGGGGGCACGTACACCATATATTTT. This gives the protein CASSHGTGGTYTIYF.

The CDR3 DNA sequence: TGTGCCAGCTCACCAGAGCCGGACAGCCACTATGGCTACACCTTC. Protein: CASSPEPDSHYGYTF. The genes are TRBV18 and TRBJ1-2, with D perhaps TRBD1 (6 bases). Looked up from germline, CDR1 is KGHSH and CDR2 is LQKENI. The V and J ends lost 2 bases and 3 bases respectively, with 13 bases between them. The CDR3 totals 15 residues.

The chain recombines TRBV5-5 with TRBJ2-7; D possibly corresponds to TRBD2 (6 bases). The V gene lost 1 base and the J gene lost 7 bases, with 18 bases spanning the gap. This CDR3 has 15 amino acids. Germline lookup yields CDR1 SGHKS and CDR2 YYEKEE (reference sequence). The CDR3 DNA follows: TGTGCCAGCAGCTTGCCGGGACTTGCAGCTCGGGAGCAGTACTTC. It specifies CASSLPGLAAREQYF.

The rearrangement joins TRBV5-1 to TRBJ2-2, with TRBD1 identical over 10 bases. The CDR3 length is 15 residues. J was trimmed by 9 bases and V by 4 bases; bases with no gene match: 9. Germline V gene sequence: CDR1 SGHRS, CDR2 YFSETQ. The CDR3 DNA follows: TGCGCCAGCAGCCCCGGGACAGGGGTCGGCCGGGAGCTGTTTTTT. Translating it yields CASSPGTGVGRELFF.

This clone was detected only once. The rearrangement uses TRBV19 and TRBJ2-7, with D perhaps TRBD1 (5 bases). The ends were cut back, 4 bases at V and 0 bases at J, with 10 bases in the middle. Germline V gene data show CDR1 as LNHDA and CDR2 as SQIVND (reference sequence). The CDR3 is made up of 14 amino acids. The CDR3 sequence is CASSKQVLSYEQYF. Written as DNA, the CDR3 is TGTGCCAGTAGTAAACAGGTACTCTCCTACGAGCAGTACTTC.

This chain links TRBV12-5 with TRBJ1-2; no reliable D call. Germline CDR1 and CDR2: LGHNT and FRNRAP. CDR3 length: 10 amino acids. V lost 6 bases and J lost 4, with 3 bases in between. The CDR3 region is CASGPYGYTF. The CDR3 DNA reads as TGTGCTAGTGGGCCCTATGGCTACACCTTC.